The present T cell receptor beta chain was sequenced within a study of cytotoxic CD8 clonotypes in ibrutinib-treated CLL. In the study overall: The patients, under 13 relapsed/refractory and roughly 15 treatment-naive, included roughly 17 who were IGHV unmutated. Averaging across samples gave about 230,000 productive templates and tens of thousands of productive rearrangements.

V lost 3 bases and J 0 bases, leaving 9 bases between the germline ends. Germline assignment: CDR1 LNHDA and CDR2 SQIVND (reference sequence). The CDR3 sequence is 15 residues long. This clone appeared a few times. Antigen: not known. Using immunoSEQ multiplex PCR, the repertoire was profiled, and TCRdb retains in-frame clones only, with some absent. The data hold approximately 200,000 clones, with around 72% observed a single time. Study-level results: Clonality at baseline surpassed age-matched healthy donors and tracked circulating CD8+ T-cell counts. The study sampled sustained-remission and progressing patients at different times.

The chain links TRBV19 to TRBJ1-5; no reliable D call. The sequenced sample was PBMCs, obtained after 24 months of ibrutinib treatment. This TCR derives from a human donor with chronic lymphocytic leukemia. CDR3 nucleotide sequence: TGTGCCAGTAGTATGATGACGGATAGCAATCAGCCCCAGCATTTT. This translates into CASSMMTDSNQPQHF.